The clone carrying this TCR beta chain was seen ten or more times. Its specificity is not known. CDR3 length: 17 residues. Germline values: CDR1 SNHLY, CDR2 FYNNEI. V was pared by 4 bases and J by 5 bases, with 12 bases of the junction left unmatched. The use of a sample-barcoded 5' primer and a J-beta primer mix characterized a second PCR of roughly 7 to 12 cycles. A 12-random-nucleotide template-switch adaptor tagged each cDNA molecule. A single record per CDR3 protein comes from TCRdb applying MiXCR to the 5' RACE reads. The sample contains 850,000 or so distinct CDR3 sequences, about 30% of which appear only once. This sample was taken from a study of blood T cells in healthy people across ages. The study, taken as a whole, reports: Age brought a roughly linear fall in TCR beta diversity measured per million T cells.

The clonotype was recovered from a woman of 80 years or more in good health. The sample consisted of blood. The J gene is TRBJ1-5, the V gene TRBV2, with 9 bases matching TRBD1. CDR3: CASSGRGTGFQDQPQHF. CDR3 coding DNA: TGTGCCAGCAGTGGCCGAGGGACAGGGTTCCAGGATCAGCCCCAGCATTTT.